This T cell receptor (beta chain) appears in the sequencing data of a study of shared clonotypes between healthy human individuals. Assay: immunoSEQ multiplex PCR; the TCRdb copy retains only in-frame clones and omits some. The sample includes roughly 2.5 million clones, around 90% of them seen just once. A note on this clone: The target antigen is unknown.

This CDR3 has 13 residues. V shed 5 bases and J shed 9 bases, with 14 bases lying between them. In germline, CDR1 is SEHNR, CDR2 FQNEAQ (reference sequence). General study results and limits: Only a few donors were included, so the genetic and exposure-history diversity represented was limited.

The chain links TRBV7-9 to TRBJ2-1; D is unresolved. Sequences were obtained from naive CD4+ T cells sorted from blood. Sample subset: CD45RA+ positively selected. The sequence was obtained from a man aged 18 to 29 in good health. In nucleotides, the CDR3 is TGTGCCAGCAGCCCTATCCGCGCGCCTGAGCAGTTCTTC. It yields the protein CASSPIRAPEQFF. Complete variable domain (other parts from reference TRBV7-9 and TRBJ2-1): DTGVSQNPRHKITKRGQNVTFRCDPISEHNRLYWYRQTLGQGPEFLTYFQNEAQLEKSRLLSDRFSAERPKGSFSTLEIQRTEQGDSAMYLCASSPIRAPEQFFGPGTRLTVL.